This T cell receptor (beta chain) originates from a study of control samples from healthy donors and cancer patients. Germline CDR1 and CDR2: ENHRY and SYGVKD. V was pared by 4 bases and J by 7 bases, with 6 bases of the junction left unmatched. The CDR3 runs to 14 residues. Here immunoSEQ multiplex PCR was the method, and the copy in TCRdb shows in-frame clones only, minus some. There are over 150,000 clones in the sample; 75% to 95% occur only once, and roughly 2% lies in the top ten. The sequenced material came from blood. This TCR was recovered from a middle-aged woman in good health. The V gene is TRBV10-3, the J gene TRBJ2-5; 10 bases are shared with TRBD2. CDR3 sequence (DNA): TGTGCCATCAGTGCTAGCGGGGGCGAAGGGACCCAGTACTTC. As protein: CAISASGGEGTQYF.